This T cell receptor beta chain was retrieved from a study of T cells in Graves' hyperthyroidism and ophthalmopathy. General observations from the study: The model identified upcoming ophthalmopathy a median approximately 6.4 months ahead of onset.

Amplification targeted TCR beta CDR3 regions from RNA transcripts. TCR CDR3 regions were first amplified by RT-PCR with HTBI primers. TCRdb re-called the multiplex PCR reads through MiXCR, storing one row per CDR3 protein. The sample contains 500,000 to 650,000 distinct CDR3 sequences, about 15% of which appear only once. Patients were excluded for uncontrolled infection, other autoimmune disease, pregnancy or lactation. Germline CDR1 is MDHEN and CDR2 is SYDVKM. CDR3 length: 13 residues. V was pared by 8 bases and J by 0 bases, with 4 bases of the junction left unmatched. On this clonotype: No antigen is known for it.

This TCR was recovered from a woman in her forties with Graves' hyperthyroidism. Source material: blood. The J gene is TRBJ2-7, the V gene TRBV28; 7 bases agree with TRBD1. The CDR3 loop reads CASCRDSSYEQYF. The DNA of the CDR3 is TGTGCCAGCTGCCGGGACAGCTCCTACGAGCAGTACTTC.